Below are 10 T cell receptor beta chains sequenced from a single sample in a study of shared clonotypes between healthy human individuals (dated by TCRdb to 2020 to 2022). Preparation of the library involved the immunoSEQ multiplex PCR assay. This immuneACCESS table, as held by TCRdb, lists in-frame sequences with V and J called but not all clones. Of the missing ones, under half trace to an unresolved V gene in checked studies; the others have no known cause. This sample is represented by more than 2,000,000 clones; more than 85% of them were singletons. The top ten clones comprise 0.35% to 0.5% of the sample. Sequenced sample: naive CD4+ T cells from PBMCs. In the paper's terms, the cell subset or site label means: CD45RA+ positively selected. Receptor source: a young man in good health. Some clones in this sample may be carry-over from other donors' samples.

The chain carries TRBV5-6 and TRBJ2-2; D call uncertain. The CDR3 length is 15 residues. From germline, CDR1 is SGHDT and CDR2 YYEEEE. Trimming shortened V by 4 bases and J by 6 bases, and 16 bases separated the two germline ends. Here the CDR3 DNA reads TGTGCCAGCAGCCGGTTGCAACGTAAGTCCGGGGAGCTGTTTTTT. Protein sequence: CASSRLQRKSGELFF.

V usage is TRBV9 and J usage is TRBJ1-1; 7 positions agree with TRBD1. This CDR3 region has 16 residues. The V gene's germline CDR1 is SGDLS and CDR2 YYNGEE. J gave up 3 bases and V 3 bases, and 11 bases lay outside the gene matches. For the CDR3, the DNA is TGTGCCAGCAGCGCCGACAGGGTTTTTAGGGACACTGAAGCTTTCTTT. It specifies CASSADRVFRDTEAFF.

V usage is TRBV27 and J usage is TRBJ2-7; D call uncertain. The CDR3 is 14 residues long. Germline V lookup: CDR1 MNHEY, CDR2 SMNVEV (reference sequence). Between the trimmed V and J ends, which lost 4 bases and 2 bases, there was a span of 12 bases. For the CDR3, the DNA is TGTGCCAGCAGTTCGTCAGCTAAGACCTACGAGCAGTACTTC. Its translation: CASSSSAKTYEQYF.

The genes are TRBV28 and TRBJ1-5; D unclear. V lost 6 bases and J lost 5, with 11 bases in between. Germline values: CDR1 MDHEN, CDR2 SYDVKM. The length of the CDR3 is 13 residues. Here the CDR3 DNA reads TGTGCCAGCAGCAGACCAGATTATCAGCCCCAGCATTTT. Translating gives CASSRPDYQPQHF.

About this clone: Germline and junction disagree at one end, which may indicate a read error. The chain carries TRBV28 and TRBJ2-5; weak D call: TRBD2 (8 bases). This CDR3 region has 17 residues. Germline-derived CDR1 and CDR2 are MDHEN and SYDVKM. CDR3 residues: CASSFPPGTRGQVTQYF. The CDR3 coding sequence is TGTGCCAGCAGTTTCCCGCCCGGGACTAGGGGGCAAGTGACCCAGTACTTC.

The rearrangement uses TRBV7-2 and TRBJ1-3; no clear D. Trimming removed 5 bases at V and 3 bases at J, with 11 bases between. Germline V gives CDR1 SGHTA, CDR2 FQGNSA. This CDR3 is 14 amino acids long. The CDR3 is CASSDRRGGNTIYF. CDR3 coding DNA: TGTGCCAGCAGCGACCGACGTGGTGGAAACACCATATATTTT. Variable domain in full (rest from reference TRBV7-2 and TRBJ1-3): GAGVSQSPSNKVTEKGKDVELRCDPISGHTALYWYRQSLGQGLEFLIYFQGNSAPDKSGLPSDRFSAERTGGSVSTLTIQRTQQEDSAVYLCASSDRRGGNTIYFGEGSWLTVV.

The gene calls are TRBV27 and TRBJ2-5, with D perhaps matching TRBD1 (6 bases). Germline V gene lookup returns CDR1 MNHEY and CDR2 SMNVEV (reference sequence). Trimming pared 3 bases from V and 2 bases from J, leaving 10 bases between. The CDR3 spans 14 residues. The CDR3 here is CASSFRDTQETQYF. The CDR3 bases are TGTGCCAGCAGTTTTCGGGACACGCAAGAGACCCAGTACTTC.

This chain joins TRBV7-8 and TRBJ1-1; D ambiguous. V lost 1 base and J lost 5, with 8 bases in between. Germline CDR1 is SGHVS and CDR2 is FQNEAQ. The CDR3 contains 13 residues. The CDR3 DNA reads as TGTGCCAGCAGCTTAGGTCGGGAAACTGAAGCTTTCTTT. This encodes CASSLGRETEAFF.

This clone was counted between two and nine times. The rearrangement uses TRBV6-1 and TRBJ1-5; weak D call: TRBD1 (6 bases). The CDR3 spans 15 residues. Germline-derived CDR1 and CDR2 are MNHNS and SASEGT. The V end lost 6 bases, the J end lost 0 bases, and 12 bases lay between the germline ends. The CDR3 sequence is CASRDSRYSNQPQHF. DNA of the CDR3: TGTGCCAGCAGGGACAGCAGGTATAGCAATCAGCCCCAGCATTTT.

CDR3 in amino acids: CASRTGGAYEQYF. DNA of the CDR3: TGTGCCAGCAGAACGGGGGGGGCCTACGAGCAGTACTTC. The gene calls are TRBV11-3 and TRBJ2-7; TRBD2 agrees at 8 bases. The CDR3 extends over 13 amino acids. Germline CDR1 is SGHNT and CDR2 is YENEEA. The junction had 3 bases not matched to a gene; V was cut back by 6 bases and J by 2 bases.